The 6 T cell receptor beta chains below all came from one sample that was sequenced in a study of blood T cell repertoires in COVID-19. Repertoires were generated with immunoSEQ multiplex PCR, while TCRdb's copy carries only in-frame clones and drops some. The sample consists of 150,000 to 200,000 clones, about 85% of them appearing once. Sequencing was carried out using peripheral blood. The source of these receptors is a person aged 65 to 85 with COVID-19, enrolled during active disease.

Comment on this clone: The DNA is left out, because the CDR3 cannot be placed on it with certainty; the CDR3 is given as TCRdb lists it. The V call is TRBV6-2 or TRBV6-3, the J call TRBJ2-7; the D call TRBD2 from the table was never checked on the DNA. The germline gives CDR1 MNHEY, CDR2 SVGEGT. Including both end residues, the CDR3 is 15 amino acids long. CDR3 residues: CASSTSTRGFFEQYF.

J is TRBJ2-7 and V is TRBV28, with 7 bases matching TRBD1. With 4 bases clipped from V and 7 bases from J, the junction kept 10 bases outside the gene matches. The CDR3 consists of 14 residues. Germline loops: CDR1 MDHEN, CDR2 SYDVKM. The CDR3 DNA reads TGTGCCAGCAGTTCACTAGACAGGGTATGGGAGCAGTACTTC. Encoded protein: CASSSLDRVWEQYF.

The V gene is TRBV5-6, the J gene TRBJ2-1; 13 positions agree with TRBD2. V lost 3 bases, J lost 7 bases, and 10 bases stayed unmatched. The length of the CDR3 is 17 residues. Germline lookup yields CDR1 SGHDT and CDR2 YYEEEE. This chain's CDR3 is CASSSPFAGLAGNEQFF. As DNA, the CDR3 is TGTGCCAGCAGCTCTCCTTTTGCGGGACTAGCGGGGAATGAGCAGTTCTTC.

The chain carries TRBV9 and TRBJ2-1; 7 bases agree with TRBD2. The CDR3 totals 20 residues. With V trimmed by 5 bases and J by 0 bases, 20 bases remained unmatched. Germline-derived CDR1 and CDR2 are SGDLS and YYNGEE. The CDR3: CASSQLSQTTSLSSYNEQFF. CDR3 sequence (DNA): TGTGCCAGCAGTCAACTCAGTCAGACGACTAGCCTGAGCTCCTACAATGAGCAGTTCTTC.

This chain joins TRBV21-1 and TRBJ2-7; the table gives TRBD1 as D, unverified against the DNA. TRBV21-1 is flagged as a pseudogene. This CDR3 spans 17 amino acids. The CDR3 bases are TGTGCCAGCAGCAAAGCGACGATGAGACAGCCGTCTGACGAGCAGTACTTC. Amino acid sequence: CASSKATMRQPSDEQYF.

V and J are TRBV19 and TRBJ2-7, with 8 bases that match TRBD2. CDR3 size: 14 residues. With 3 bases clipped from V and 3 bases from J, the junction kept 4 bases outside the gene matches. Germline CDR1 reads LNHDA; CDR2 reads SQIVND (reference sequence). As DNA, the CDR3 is TGTGCCAGTAGTATCCGGGAGGGGCACTACGAGCAGTACTTC. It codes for CASSIREGHYEQYF.